The 18 T cell receptor beta chains in this list originate from one sample, sequenced in a study of T cell repertoires in cytomegalovirus infection. TCRdb called the reads again in MiXCR, with one record for every CDR3 protein. The sample lists about half a million distinct CDR3 sequences; roughly a third were seen once. Their cognate antigens are unknown. This material consisted of cultured PBMCs, taken from culture after CMV antigen stimulation. These receptors all stem from a human donor in good health (CMV status not recorded). Some clones in this sample may be carry-over from other donors' samples.

This chain connects TRBV20-1 to TRBJ1-1; D unresolved. Germline CDR1 and CDR2: DFQATT and SNEGSKA (reference sequence). The CDR3 totals 13 residues. V was trimmed by 2 bases and J by 0 bases, leaving 7 bases between them. Written as DNA, the CDR3 is TGCAGTGCTAGACCTAGTATGAACACTGAAGCTTTCTTT. Its protein is CSARPSMNTEAFF.

The chain is built from TRBV28 and TRBJ2-3, with D uncertain. The V end lost 7 bases, the J end lost 2 bases, and 16 bases lay between the germline ends. Germline-derived CDR1 and CDR2 are MDHEN and SYDVKM. The CDR3 is made up of 15 amino acids. The CDR3 is CASIPAVSVTDTQYF. In nucleotides, the CDR3 is TGTGCCAGCATCCCGGCTGTGTCAGTCACAGATACGCAGTATTTT. The whole variable domain, remainder taken from reference TRBV28 and TRBJ2-3, is DVKVTQSSRYLVKRTGEKVFLECVQDMDHENMFWYRQDPGLGLRLIYFSYDVKMKEKGDIPEGYSVSREKKERFSLILESASTNQTSMYLCASIPAVSVTDTQYFGPGTRLTVL.

The CDR3 here is CASSTGQGVVETQYF. DNA for the CDR3: TGTGCCAGTAGTACCGGACAGGGGGTTGTGGAGACCCAGTACTTC. The chain has TRBV19 and TRBJ2-5; TRBD1 aligns across 10 bases. The J segment lost 5 bases and the V segment lost 4 bases, leaving 7 bases of the junction unmatched. There are 15 residues in the CDR3. Germline V gene data show CDR1 as LNHDA and CDR2 as SQIVND (reference sequence).

This rearrangement joins TRBV28 to TRBJ1-5; tentatively, D is TRBD1 (6 bases). The CDR3 totals 14 residues. Germline assignment: CDR1 MDHEN and CDR2 SYDVKM. V was clipped by 4 bases and J by 3 bases, with 10 bases between them. In nucleotides, the CDR3 is TGTGCCAGCAGTTCCGACAGGAACAATCAGCCCCAGCATTTT. Translation: CASSSDRNNQPQHF.

CDR3 protein: CASSFNPDTQYF. CDR3 coding DNA: TGTGCCAGCAGTTTTAATCCAGATACGCAGTATTTT. The J gene is TRBJ2-3, the V gene TRBV12-3 or TRBV12-4; D call uncertain. The CDR3 loop spans 12 amino acids. Trimming left V 3 bases short and J 4 bases short, with 5 bases between.

V is TRBV28 and J is TRBJ2-3; no clear D gene. This CDR3 comprises 13 residues. Trimming took off 8 bases at V and 6 bases at J, with 15 bases between the two ends. Per germline, CDR1 MDHEN and CDR2 SYDVKM. CDR3 in DNA: TGTGCCAGCGGAAGACCGAATCCTGATACGCAGTATTTT. Translating it yields CASGRPNPDTQYF. The full variable domain, rest sourced from reference TRBV28 and TRBJ2-3, is DVKVTQSSRYLVKRTGEKVFLECVQDMDHENMFWYRQDPGLGLRLIYFSYDVKMKEKGDIPEGYSVSREKKERFSLILESASTNQTSMYLCASGRPNPDTQYFGPGTRLTVL.

This clonotype was detected a few times. The chain joins TRBV6-2 or TRBV6-3 to TRBJ2-3, with 7 bases lining up with TRBD2. The germline V gene has CDR1 MNHEY and CDR2 SVGEGT. With 0 bases clipped from V and 2 bases from J, the junction kept 2 bases outside the gene matches. CDR3 length: 15 amino acids. For the CDR3, the DNA is TGTGCCAGCAGTTACTCAGAGCGGGACACAGATACGCAGTATTTT. It specifies CASSYSERDTDTQYF.

This clonotype was recorded at least ten times. V gene TRBV7-9 combines with J gene TRBJ1-1, with a tentative D call TRBD1 (6 bases). Trimming left V 5 bases short and J 4 bases short, with 11 bases between. This CDR3 region has 13 residues. CDR1 is SEHNR, CDR2 FQNEAQ, per germline (reference sequence). The CDR3 region has the DNA TGTGCCAGCAGCCCCAAGGGGGGCACTGAAGCTTTCTTT. Translating gives CASSPKGGTEAFF.

This clonotype showed up just once. The gene calls are TRBV28 and TRBJ2-3, with TRBD2 as a possible D gene (6 bases). The germline gives CDR1 MDHEN, CDR2 SYDVKM. This CDR3 spans 14 amino acids. V was shortened by 5 bases and J by 5 bases, with 14 bases between the two germline ends. The CDR3: CASSDSGSGDTQYF. CDR3 in DNA: TGTGCCAGCAGTGATTCCGGGAGTGGAGATACGCAGTATTTT.

The rearrangement uses TRBV20-1 and TRBJ2-6; D not certain. The CDR3 length is 10 residues. V was clipped by 6 bases and J by 9 bases, with 6 bases between them. The V gene's germline CDR1 is DFQATT and CDR2 SNEGSKA (reference sequence). The CDR3 protein is CSAWDNVLTF. In DNA, the CDR3 is TGCAGTGCCTGGGACAACGTCCTGACTTTC.

The rearrangement links TRBV29-1 to TRBJ2-5; no firm D call. CDR1 and CDR2 (germline): SQVTM, ANQGSEA. This CDR3 region has 12 residues. V was cut by 3 bases and J by 5 bases, with 10 bases left in between. CDR3: CSVDGGMETQYF. CDR3 DNA sequence: TGCAGCGTTGATGGTGGGATGGAGACCCAGTACTTC.

V is TRBV6-1 and J is TRBJ2-7, with 7 bases lining up with TRBD1. There are 13 residues in the CDR3. Germline trimming cut 5 bases from V and 2 bases from J; bases unmatched to any gene: 3. Germline CDR1 and CDR2: MNHNS and SASEGT. Here the CDR3 reads CASSSGQTYEQYV. CDR3 in DNA: TGTGCCAGCAGTTCGGGACAGACCTACGAGCAGTACGTC.

This chain joins TRBV25-1 and TRBJ2-7; possibly TRBD1 or TRBD2 for D (5 bases each). V was trimmed by 2 bases and J by 6 bases, leaving 20 bases between them. From germline, CDR1 is MGHDK and CDR2 SYGVNS. This CDR3 is 16 amino acids long. The CDR3 loop reads CASSEIGAEPTIEQYV. The CDR3 bases are TGTGCCAGCAGTGAAATCGGGGCGGAGCCCACCATCGAGCAGTACGTC.

The chain employs TRBV10-3 and TRBJ2-7; D unclear. This CDR3 contains 14 residues. The V gene's germline CDR1 is ENHRY and CDR2 SYGVKD. The ends were cut back, 10 bases at V and 0 bases at J, with 16 bases in the middle. In nucleotides, the CDR3 is TGTGCCACCAGCAGGACGGAGAGCTCCTACGAGCAGTACTTC. It encodes CATSRTESSYEQYF.

This chain uses TRBV25-1 with TRBJ1-3, with D perhaps matching TRBD1 (6 bases). The CDR3 extends over 16 amino acids. Germline V gives CDR1 MGHDK, CDR2 SYGVNS. The V end lost 4 bases, the J end lost 0 bases, and 13 bases lay between the germline ends. The CDR3 region has the DNA TGTGCCAGCAGTGCCCCTACAGGGAACTCTGGAAACACCATATATTTT. This codes for CASSAPTGNSGNTIYF.

V usage is TRBV20-1 and J usage is TRBJ2-3; 8 positions match TRBD2. The CDR3 length is 15 residues. The junction had 10 bases not matched to a gene; V was cut back by 6 bases and J by 2 bases. CDR1 and CDR2 (germline): DFQATT, SNEGSKA (reference sequence). CDR3 nucleotides: TGCAGTGCCCGAGTATCGACTAGCGTCACAGATACGCAGTATTTT. Translating gives CSARVSTSVTDTQYF.

This clonotype was observed a handful of times. V usage is TRBV11-2 and J usage is TRBJ1-2; D remains ambiguous. V lost 0 bases and J 5 bases, leaving 10 bases between the germline ends. The CDR3 is 14 amino acids. Germline V gene data show CDR1 as SGHAT and CDR2 as FQNNGV. The DNA for the CDR3 is TGTGCCAGCAGCTTAGATGGGAGGGAATATGGCTACACCTTC. This translates into CASSLDGREYGYTF.

The gene calls are TRBV24-1 and TRBJ2-6; possibly TRBD1 for D (6 bases). V was trimmed by 10 bases and J by 2 bases, leaving 11 bases between them. This CDR3 has 14 amino acids. Germline V gene lookup returns CDR1 KGHDR and CDR2 SFDVKD. The CDR3 DNA reads TGTGCCACGTCTTCAGGGGCTGGGGCCAACGTCCTGACTTTC. It codes for CATSSGAGANVLTF.